This T cell receptor (beta chain) was profiled in a study of type 1 regulatory T cells. TCRdb re-analysed the reads in MiXCR, keeping a single row per CDR3 protein. The sample holds about 60,000 distinct CDR3 sequences, 62% seen once. The CDR3 length is 13 residues. Germline V gene lookup returns CDR1 GTSNPN and CDR2 SVGIG (reference sequence). Trimming at V came to 2 bases and at J to 2 bases, leaving 1 base not matched to a gene. Comments on this clonotype: Its antigen is unidentified.

This clonotype was obtained from a human donor in good health. The material sequenced was cultured non-Tr1 T cells, either the whole culture or a sorted T cell fraction (not recorded which). The chain recombines TRBV30 with TRBJ2-7, with 9 positions matching TRBD1. The CDR3 here is CAWSRDRAYEQYF. Here the CDR3 DNA reads TGTGCCTGGAGTCGGGACAGGGCCTACGAGCAGTACTTC. The variable domain in full, with the rest retrieved from reference TRBV30 and TRBJ2-7, is SQTIHQWPATLVQPVGSPLSLECTVEGTSNPNLYWYRQAAGRGLQLLFYSVGIGQISSEVPQNLSASRPQDRQFILSSKKLLLSDSGFYLCAWSRDRAYEQYFGPGTRLTVT.